The sequence of this T cell receptor (beta chain) was determined in a study of cytomegalovirus exposure and HLA in healthy donors. About the study: In an earlier analysis, approximately 120 million unique TCR beta sequences were found from some 200 million T cells.

These donors counted as nominally healthy when sampled, but unrecorded immune exposures were likely. About this clone: The antigen is unknown.

13 Jbeta primers and 60 Vbeta primers were used for the PCR. TCRdb keeps only in-frame clones here, not all; method: immunoSEQ multiplex PCR. Here the sample spans some 140,000 clones, around 74% being singletons. Per the germline V gene, CDR1 is MGHRA and CDR2 is YSYEKL. V lost 4 bases and J lost 3; bases outside the gene matches: 10. This CDR3 has 17 residues. Study-wide points: Segments of the TCR beta V type were, in most cases, productive about 87% or about 30% of the time in an earlier analysis. TCR beta sequences reportedly predicted most subjects' HLA-A and HLA-B alleles accurately.

The clonotype originates from a man aged 18-30 years in good health and CMV-seronegative. The rearrangement links TRBV4-1 to TRBJ2-3; 10 bases agree with TRBD1. The sample consisted of PBMCs. CDR3 region: CASSRRIPGQGTDTQYF. CDR3 sequence (DNA): TGCGCCAGCAGCCGCCGTATACCGGGACAGGGGACAGATACGCAGTATTTT.